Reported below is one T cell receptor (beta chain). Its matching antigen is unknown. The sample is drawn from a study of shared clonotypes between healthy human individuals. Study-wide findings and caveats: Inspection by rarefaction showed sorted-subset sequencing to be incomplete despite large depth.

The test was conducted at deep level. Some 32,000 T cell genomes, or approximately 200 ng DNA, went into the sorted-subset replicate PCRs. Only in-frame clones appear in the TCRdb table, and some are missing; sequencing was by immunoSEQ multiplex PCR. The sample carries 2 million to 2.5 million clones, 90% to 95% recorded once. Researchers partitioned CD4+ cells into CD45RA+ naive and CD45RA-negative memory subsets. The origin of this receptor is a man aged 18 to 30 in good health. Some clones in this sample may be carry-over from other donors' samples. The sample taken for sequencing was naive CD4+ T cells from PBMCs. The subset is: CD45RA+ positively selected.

CDR3 DNA: TGTGCCAGCAGCTTGTGGGATAAAAACATTCAGTACTTC. It encodes CASSLWDKNIQYF. V is TRBV5-4 and J is TRBJ2-4; D uncertain. The V end lost 1 base, the J end lost 4 bases, and 6 bases lay between the germline ends. Germline CDR1 is SGHNT and CDR2 is YYREEE (reference sequence). The CDR3 extends over 13 amino acids. Using reference TRBV5-4 and TRBJ2-4 for the parts outside the CDR3, the full variable domain is ETGVTQSPTHLIKTRGQQVTLRCSSQSGHNTVSWYQQALGQGPQFIFQYYREEENGRGNFPPRFSGLQFPNYSSELNVNALELDDSALYLCASSLWDKNIQYFGAGTRLSVL.